Shown below are 13 T cell receptor beta chains from a single sample sequenced in a study of spatial heterogeneity in lung cancer. As to time point: sample taken at primary tumor resection. One entry per CDR3 protein results from TCRdb running MiXCR on the 5' RACE reads. The sample lists just under 95,000 distinct CDR3 sequences, about an eighth occurring once. The specimen was PBMCs, collected at surgery. The receptors shown here come from a male donor with early-stage non-small cell lung cancer.

CDR3 loop: CASSQDRERLRAYNEQFF. The DNA for the CDR3 is TGTGCCAGCAGCCAAGATAGGGAGAGACTAAGGGCCTACAATGAGCAGTTCTTC. The chain links TRBV14 to TRBJ2-1, with a tentative D call TRBD2 (5 bases). The CDR3 covers 18 residues. CDR1 SGHDN and CDR2 FVKESK come from the germline V gene. The germline V and J ends were trimmed by 0 bases and 2 bases, with 17 bases remaining between them.

This clonotype was picked up many times. This chain links TRBV4-3 with TRBJ1-4; D unresolved. This CDR3 is built from 18 residues. V was clipped by 1 base and J by 5 bases, with 20 bases between them. From germline, CDR1 is LGHNA and CDR2 YSLEER. CDR3 bases: TGCGCCAGCAGCCAAGCCGTTTTTCGGACCCACCGCAATGAAAAACTGTTTTTT. Translating it yields CASSQAVFRTHRNEKLFF.

This chain joins TRBV19 and TRBJ2-1, with D uncertain. This CDR3 contains 15 residues. With 3 bases removed from V and 0 bases from J, the gap between germline ends came to 9 bases. The germline V gene encodes CDR1 LNHDA and CDR2 SQIVND (reference sequence). The CDR3 DNA sequence: TGTGCCAGTAGTATGCTCCCCAGCTCCTACAATGAGCAGTTCTTC. Translating it yields CASSMLPSSYNEQFF.

The V call is TRBV5-1, the J call TRBJ2-3, with 14 bases that match TRBD2. V was pared by 0 bases and J by 3 bases, with 9 bases of the junction left unmatched. Looked up from germline, CDR1 is SGHRS and CDR2 is YFSETQ. The CDR3 extends over 19 amino acids. CDR3 amino acids: CASSLGGGTSGSRTDTQYF. The CDR3 coding sequence is TGCGCCAGCAGCTTGGGAGGCGGGACTAGCGGGAGTAGAACAGATACGCAGTATTTT.

This clonotype was detected only a few times. One end of the junction is discordant with germline, which a read error may explain. CDR3 amino acids: CATSEEGLAYNEQFF. Here the CDR3 DNA reads TGTGCCACCAGTGAGGAGGGACTAGCTTACAACGAGCAGTTCTTC. The V call is TRBV24-1, the J call TRBJ2-1; 9 positions agree with TRBD2. Germline V gives CDR1 KGHDR, CDR2 SFDVKD. CDR3 length: 15 amino acids.

This clonotype was observed a handful of times. The chain links TRBV14 to TRBJ2-5; perhaps TRBD1 as D (6 bases). V gave up 6 bases and J gave up 4 bases, with 15 bases separating them. The CDR3 sequence is 14 residues long. Germline V gene sequence: CDR1 SGHDN, CDR2 FVKESK. The CDR3 DNA reads TGTGCCAGCAGAGAAAGGGGGTCAGGAGAGACCCAGTACTTC. Translation: CASRERGSGETQYF.

A few counts support this clonotype. The V and J genes are TRBV6-2 or TRBV6-3 and TRBJ2-1, with 8 bases lining up with TRBD1. This CDR3 spans 14 amino acids. Germline CDR1 and CDR2: MNHEY and SVGEGT. V trimming: 6 bases; J trimming: 4 bases; junction bases outside the gene matches: 5. CDR3 protein: CASSLGQEYNEQFF. CDR3 DNA sequence: TGTGCCAGCAGCCTGGGACAGGAATACAATGAGCAGTTCTTC.

The chain recombines TRBV7-9 with TRBJ2-3; no reliable D call. Trimming took 4 bases from V and 2 from J, leaving 13 bases between them. Per germline, CDR1 SEHNR and CDR2 FQNEAQ (reference sequence). The CDR3 is made up of 15 amino acids. The CDR3 DNA reads as TGTGCCAGCAGCTGGGGTTCTGGCCCCACAGATACGCAGTATTTT. It translates to CASSWGSGPTDTQYF. Full variable domain (outside the CDR3, taken from reference TRBV7-9 and TRBJ2-3): DTGVSQNPRHKITKRGQNVTFRCDPISEHNRLYWYRQTLGQGPEFLTYFQNEAQLEKSRLLSDRFSAERPKGSFSTLEIQRTEQGDSAMYLCASSWGSGPTDTQYFGPGTRLTVL.

In this sample, this clonotype turned up a few times. The chain is built from TRBV7-8 and TRBJ1-1; D is perhaps TRBD1 (5 bases). V dropped 1 base and J dropped 4 bases, with 10 bases sitting between them. The CDR3 totals 14 residues. Germline CDR1 is SGHVS and CDR2 is FQNEAQ. This CDR3 reads CASSLVGGSTEAFF. DNA of the CDR3: TGTGCCAGCAGCTTAGTGGGGGGTAGCACTGAAGCTTTCTTT.

This clonotype has a handful of counts. The V and J genes are TRBV20-1 and TRBJ2-3; D assignment may be TRBD1 or TRBD2 (5 bases each). Germline assignment: CDR1 DFQATT and CDR2 SNEGSKA (reference sequence). The CDR3 loop spans 13 amino acids. Deletions cut 3 bases from V and 3 bases from J, with 10 bases between. In nucleotides, the CDR3 is TGCAGTGCTAGGAGGGGAGCGACAGATACGCAGTATTTT. Encoded protein: CSARRGATDTQYF.

This clonotype occurred a few times. The chain couples TRBV12-3 or TRBV12-4 to TRBJ1-2; D is uncertain. This CDR3 is 13 amino acids long. Trimming cost V 3 bases and J 7 bases, with 12 bases left between them. Here the CDR3 DNA reads TGTGCCAGCAGTTTTGGCAGCCTGGGTGGCTACACCTTC. As protein: CASSFGSLGGYTF.

This clonotype has a count of ten or more. The chain uses TRBV7-3 and TRBJ2-7, with a possible D match to TRBD2 (6 bases). This CDR3 comprises 15 residues. Trimming shortened V by 2 bases and J by 5 bases, and 16 bases separated the two germline ends. The germline V gene encodes CDR1 SGHTA and CDR2 FQGTGA. CDR3 nucleotide sequence: TGTGCCAGCAGCTTAGCAGCTAGCGATCTCCACGAGCAGTACTTC. Amino acid sequence: CASSLAASDLHEQYF.

A few counts support this clonotype. This chain uses TRBV4-3 with TRBJ2-5; D ambiguous. The CDR3 is 13 amino acids. Per germline, CDR1 LGHNA and CDR2 YSLEER. V lost 0 bases and J lost 5, with 7 bases in between. This CDR3 is CASSQDLRETQYF. CDR3 DNA sequence: TGCGCCAGCAGCCAAGATCTTCGGGAGACCCAGTACTTC.